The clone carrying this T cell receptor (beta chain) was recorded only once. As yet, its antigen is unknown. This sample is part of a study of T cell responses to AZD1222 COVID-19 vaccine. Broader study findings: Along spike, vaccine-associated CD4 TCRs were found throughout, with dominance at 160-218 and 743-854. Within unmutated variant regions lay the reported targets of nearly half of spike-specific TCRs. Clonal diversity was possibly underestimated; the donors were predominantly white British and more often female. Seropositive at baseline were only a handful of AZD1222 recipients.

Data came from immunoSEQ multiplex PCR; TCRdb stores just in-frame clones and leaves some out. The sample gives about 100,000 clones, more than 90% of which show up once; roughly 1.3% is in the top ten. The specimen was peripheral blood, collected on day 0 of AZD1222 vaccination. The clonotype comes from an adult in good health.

CDR3 amino acids: CASSQRLAGGYNEQFF. The CDR3 DNA follows: TGCGCCAGCAGCCAGCGACTAGCGGGGGGGTACAATGAGCAGTTCTTC. The chain carries TRBV4-3 and TRBJ2-1, with 14 bases aligning to TRBD2. The CDR3 sequence is 16 residues long. CDR1 is LGHNA and CDR2 is YSLEER in the germline V gene. Germline trimming cut 3 bases from V and 4 bases from J; bases unmatched to any gene: 2.